This T cell receptor beta chain was retrieved from a study of cytomegalovirus exposure and HLA in healthy donors (dated by TCRdb to 2016 to 2017). At the level of the whole study: According to an earlier analysis of 450 to 650 of the donors, roughly 180 million T cells yielded 117 million unique TCR beta sequences and approximately 300 Gb of sequence data. Genome-wide SNP genotypes for about three fifths of the roughly 670 donors were used in a later genetic analysis, which treated that subset as a discovery cohort. The study profiled the T cell repertoires of more than 500 subjects by immunosequencing and related them to cytomegalovirus serostatus. Every repertoire in the discovery cohort had been generated on one and the same sequencing platform. In a later analysis, previously published TCR beta repertoires from 666 donors were re-analyzed and high-resolution HLA genotyping was added so that TCR occurrence patterns could be studied. Of the 300 to 500 genotyped donors, approximately 81% were placed in the genetic ancestry cluster associated with self-reported Caucasian donors. Typing coverage varied by locus: roughly 629-630 donors for A, B, C, DRB1 and DQB1; roughly 500 for DQA1; over 600 for DPA1; roughly 450 for DPB1. Donor age, sex, ethnicity and CMV serostatus were collected together with the repertoire data. An earlier analysis of approximately 580 of the donors used high-throughput TCR beta sequencing to judge whether each TCR beta V gene segment behaved as functional or pseudogenic. HLA typing covered class I and class II loci at four-digit resolution. An early release covering roughly 600 HLA-typed donors comprised about 290 gigabases of sequencing data and around 80 million unique TCR sequences. Four to six DR-DQ haplotypes were handled as single units for association and clustering, since linkage in the cohort was strong. Rather than drawing on any new phenotypic data, the later analysis identified candidate immune exposures from TCR beta sequences and the way those sequences occurred across donors. Among roughly 370 genotyped donors of the cohort, an average of around 240,000 unique TCR beta nucleotide sequences were sequenced per donor, around 20% of them non-productive. In addition to the first cohort of 666 subjects, a separate validation cohort of approximately 120 different subjects was used. The study aimed to test whether cataloging public T cell receptors could reveal signatures of past pathogen exposure. To predict cytomegalovirus infection status, the study combined high-throughput TCR immunosequencing, statistical association of individual TCRs with disease status, and machine learning. Summary of the overall study and its limitations: Sequencing depth was assumed to be roughly uniform across donors in the presence/absence analyses, though that assumption may not hold. Because counts were too low, approximately 18 rarely observed V segments, including chromosome 9 orphons, were excluded from the earlier analysis of 587 of the donors. A group of highly shared sequence variants was considered likely to be a technical artifact of the sequencing pipeline. A later genetic analysis associated a missense DCLRE1C variant with V-gene and J-gene trimming of TCR beta chains, and an independent cohort replicated the association. In an earlier analysis of more than 450 of the donors, most TCR beta V segments were observed in productive rearrangements about 90% or about 30% of the time, broadly matching IMGT annotations. The classifier was reported to diagnose cytomegalovirus status with high specificity and sensitivity in both the original cohort and the validation cohort. Linkage disequilibrium might explain the correlated functional status among segregating V segments, but an unknown experimental factor could not be excluded. The cohort was sequenced for TCR beta chains only, and without alpha or paired-chain data the features that could be detected were limited. For the cohort, immune exposure information was limited to CMV serostatus. Some IMGT-functional V segments, including TRBV6-2 and TRBV6-3, could not be distinguished by the 87-base-pair reads and were therefore excluded. Strong co-occurrence of HLA alleles, especially DR and DQ, made assigning TCR associations to individual alleles difficult. In a later analysis, several top co-occurrence clusters were reported to appear linked to parvovirus B19, influenza, CMV and Epstein-Barr virus. At a false discovery rate of 0.05, a later analysis linked under 20,000 TCR beta sequences to specific HLA alleles. The study gave a list of over 150 TCR beta chains associated with cytomegalovirus. Most CMV-associated TCR beta chains appeared to be HLA-restricted in a later analysis, and the HLA associations seemed to be driven largely by CMV exposure. The authors suggested that the approach could potentially be generalized to other disease states and immunological phenotypes. In a later analysis, TCR association rates were found to vary across HLA loci, with the most associated TCRs seen for DRB1 alleles and the fewest for HLA-C alleles. A further reported finding was that TCR beta sequences accurately predicted the HLA-A and HLA-B alleles for most subjects in the first cohort. Compared with the roughly 720-donor mean, donors in an Asian-associated ancestry cluster had fewer N-insertions in productive TCRs, according to a later genetic analysis. In a later analysis, HLA-associated TCR beta chains showed more clonal expansion and lower generation probabilities than non-associated chains that were equally common. In vitro tests confirmed that a few of the cytomegalovirus-associated TCR beta chains recognize cytomegalovirus antigens. Because HLA typing was unavailable for some donors at each locus, only the typed subset was used in association tests. Most TCR sequences were observed very rarely across donors, whereas some public TCRs were present in many individuals.

V loses 5 bases at its end and J loses 5 bases; junction bases beyond the gene matches: 7. The germline V gene (reference sequence) gives CDR1 as GTSNPN and CDR2 as SVGIG. The CDR3 measures 13 amino acids from cysteine to phenylalanine. Only the CDR3 DNA stays, 39 bases, in frame from base 1. In total, just over 650 healthy bone marrow donors made up the cohort. At the time of sampling, every cohort member was nominally healthy, though immune exposures that went unrecorded were likely present. The donor was CMV seropositive and belonged to the group of 250 to 350 seropositive cohort members. A peripheral blood sample was provided by each donor, and peripheral blood mononuclear cells were used for TCR beta sequencing. The Qiagen DNeasy Blood Extraction Kit was used to extract genomic DNA from the blood cell samples. The method was the immunoSEQ multiplex PCR assay. The multiplex PCR relied on a mix of 60 forward primers for TCR Vbeta segments and 13 reverse primers for TCR Jbeta segments. The CDR3 region of rearranged TCR beta genes was amplified from genomic DNA with a multiplex PCR assay. The amplified TCR beta libraries were sequenced on the Illumina HiSeq System as 87-base-pair reads. The original methods were these. A later analysis counted 65 million to 90 million unique TCR beta chains across the 700 or so repertoires, and approximately 11 million of these chains were shared by at least two donors. Raw reads were error-corrected and collapsed into unique sequences by a nearest-neighbor algorithm in which closely related sequences were merged to remove PCR and sequencing errors. V, D and J gene segments were assigned by aligning CDR3 sequences to IMGT reference sequences. For a sequence to be retained, a match of at least six nucleotides was required to both a V gene segment and a J gene segment. Rearrangements were classified as productive when the CDR3 lacked stop codons and remained in frame with V and J, and all other rearrangements were classified as non-productive. CDR3 was defined by IMGT convention, running from the second conserved V-encoded cysteine to the conserved J-encoded phenylalanine. The earlier analysis of about 570 of the donors excluded any sequence lacking an unambiguous match to a single V gene segment. An earlier analysis of under 750 of the donors called V segments functional above 56.7% productive rearrangements and segregating when the between-donor standard deviation exceeded 5%. A statistical classification framework was built to diagnose cytomegalovirus status from the catalog of TCR beta chain sequences. In a later analysis, V and J genes were assigned by comparing TCR nucleotide sequences against IMGT/GENE-DB human TR gene sequences. Using the TCRdist pipeline, a later analysis assigned CDR3 sequences along with most-parsimonious VDJ recombination scenarios. A later analysis defined each TCR beta chain by its CDR3 amino acid sequence plus V-gene family, and excluded reads lacking a unique V-gene family. As a way to deal with suspected cross-contamination and a sequencing artifact, a later analysis dropped under 600 nucleotide sequences that were highly shared and had low generation probability. In a later analysis, a clonal expansion index was calculated for each public chain from normalized within-repertoire ranks of inferred template counts. A later analysis computed generation probabilities with a VDJ recombination model fitted to out-of-frame rearrangements, and checked the results against IGoR. Hypergeometric tests were used in a later analysis to score TCR-TCR, TCR-HLA and TCR-CMV co-occurrence, with a repertoire-size bias correction applied to the TCR pairs. False discovery rates were estimated in a later analysis by permuting HLA or CMV assignments 20 times. In a later analysis, co-occurring TCRs were grouped using DBSCAN, and TCRdist sequence similarity was added for clustering within HLA-allele-positive subsets. For co-occurrence clustering, repertoires with fewer than 30,000 or more than 120,000 public chains were excluded, along with roughly 5 repertoires with anomalous nucleotide sharing. Entries here come from immuneACCESS through TCRdb and include only in-frame sequences with V and J called. Some clones fail to appear in such tables; in the studies checked, an unresolved V gene covers under half of the shortfall, and the cause of the remainder is unknown. The V and J calls and clone size come from that table; D and trimming were worked out from the DNA. This sample comprises about 120,000 clones, about 9.4% of them detected only once. The biggest ten clones account for 6% of the sample.

This clone was counted a few times. The antigen it binds to is not known. Base qualities are not at hand, and no much larger clone is one base apart. The rearranged segments are TRBV30 and TRBJ1-1; TRBD1 matches 8 bases in the middle. Specimen: PBMCs. The source of this sequence is a woman in her 40s in good health and CMV-seropositive. DNA sequence: TGTGCCTGGGACAGGGGAAAAAATACTGAAGCTTTCTTT. Its translation is CAWDRGKNTEAFF. The full variable domain, completed from the reference TRBV30 and TRBJ1-1 proteins outside the CDR3, reads SQTIHQWPATLVQPVGSPLSLECTVEGTSNPNLYWYRQAAGRGLQLLFYSVGIGQISSEVPQNLSASRPQDRQFILSSKKLLLSDSGFYLCAWDRGKNTEAFFGQGTRLTVV.